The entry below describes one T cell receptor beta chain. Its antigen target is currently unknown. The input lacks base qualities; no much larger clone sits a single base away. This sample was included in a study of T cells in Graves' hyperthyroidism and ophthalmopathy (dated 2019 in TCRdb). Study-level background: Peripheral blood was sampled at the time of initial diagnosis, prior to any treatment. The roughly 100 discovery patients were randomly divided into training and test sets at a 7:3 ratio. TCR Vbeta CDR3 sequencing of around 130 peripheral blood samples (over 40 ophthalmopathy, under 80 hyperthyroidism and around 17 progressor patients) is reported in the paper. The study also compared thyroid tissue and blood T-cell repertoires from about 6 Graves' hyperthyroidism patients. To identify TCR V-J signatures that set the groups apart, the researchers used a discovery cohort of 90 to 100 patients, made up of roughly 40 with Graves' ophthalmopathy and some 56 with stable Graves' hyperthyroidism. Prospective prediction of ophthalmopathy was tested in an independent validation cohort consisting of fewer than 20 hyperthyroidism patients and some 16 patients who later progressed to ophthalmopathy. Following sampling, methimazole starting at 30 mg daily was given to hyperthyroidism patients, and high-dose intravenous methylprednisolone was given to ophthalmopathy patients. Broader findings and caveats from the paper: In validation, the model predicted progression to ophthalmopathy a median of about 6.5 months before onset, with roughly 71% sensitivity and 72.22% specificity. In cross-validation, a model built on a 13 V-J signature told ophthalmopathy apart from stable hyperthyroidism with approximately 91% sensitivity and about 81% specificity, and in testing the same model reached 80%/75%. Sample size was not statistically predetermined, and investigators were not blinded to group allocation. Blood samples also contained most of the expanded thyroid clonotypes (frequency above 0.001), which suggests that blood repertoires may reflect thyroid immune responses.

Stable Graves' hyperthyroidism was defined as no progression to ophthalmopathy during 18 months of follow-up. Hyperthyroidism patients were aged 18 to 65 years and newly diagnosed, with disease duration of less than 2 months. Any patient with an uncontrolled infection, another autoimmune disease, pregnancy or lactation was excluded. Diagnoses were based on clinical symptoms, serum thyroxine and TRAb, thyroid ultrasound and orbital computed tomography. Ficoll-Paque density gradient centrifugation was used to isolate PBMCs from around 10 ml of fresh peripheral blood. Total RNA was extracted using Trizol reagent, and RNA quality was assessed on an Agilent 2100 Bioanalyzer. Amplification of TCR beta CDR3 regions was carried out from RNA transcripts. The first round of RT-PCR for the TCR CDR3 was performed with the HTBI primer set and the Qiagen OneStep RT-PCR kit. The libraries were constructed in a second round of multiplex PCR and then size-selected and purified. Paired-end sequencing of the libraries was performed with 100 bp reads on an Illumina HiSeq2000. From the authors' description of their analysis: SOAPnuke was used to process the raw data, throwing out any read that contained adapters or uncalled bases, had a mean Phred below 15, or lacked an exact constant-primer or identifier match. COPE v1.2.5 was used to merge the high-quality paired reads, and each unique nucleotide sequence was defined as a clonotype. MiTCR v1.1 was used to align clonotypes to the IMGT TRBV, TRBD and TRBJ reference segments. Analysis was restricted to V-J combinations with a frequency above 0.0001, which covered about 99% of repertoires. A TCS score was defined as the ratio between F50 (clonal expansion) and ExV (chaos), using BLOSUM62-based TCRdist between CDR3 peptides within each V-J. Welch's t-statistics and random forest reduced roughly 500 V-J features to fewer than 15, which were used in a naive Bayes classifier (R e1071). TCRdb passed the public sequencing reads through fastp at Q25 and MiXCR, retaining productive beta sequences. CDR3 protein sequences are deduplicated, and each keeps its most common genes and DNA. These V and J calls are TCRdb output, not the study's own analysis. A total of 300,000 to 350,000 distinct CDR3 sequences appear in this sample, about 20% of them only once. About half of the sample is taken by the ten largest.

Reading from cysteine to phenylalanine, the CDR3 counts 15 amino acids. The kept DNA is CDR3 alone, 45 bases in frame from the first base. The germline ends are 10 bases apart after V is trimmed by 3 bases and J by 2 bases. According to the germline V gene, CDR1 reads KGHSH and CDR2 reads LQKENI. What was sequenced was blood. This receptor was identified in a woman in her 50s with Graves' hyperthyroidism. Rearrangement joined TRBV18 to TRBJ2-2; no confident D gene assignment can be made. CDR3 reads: CASSPLLGNTGELFF. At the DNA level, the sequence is TGTGCCAGCTCACCCCTCTTGGGTAACACCGGGGAGCTGTTTTTT.